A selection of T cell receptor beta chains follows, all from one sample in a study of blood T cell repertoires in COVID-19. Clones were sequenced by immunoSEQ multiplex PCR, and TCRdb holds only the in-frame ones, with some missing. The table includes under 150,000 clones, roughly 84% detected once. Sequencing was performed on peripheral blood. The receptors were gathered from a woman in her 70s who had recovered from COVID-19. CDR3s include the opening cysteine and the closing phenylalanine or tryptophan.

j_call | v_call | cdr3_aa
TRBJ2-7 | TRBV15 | CATSRDDPGQENYEQYF
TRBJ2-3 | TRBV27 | CASSVDSPSTDTQYF
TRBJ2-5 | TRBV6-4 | CASSAYGGQETQYF
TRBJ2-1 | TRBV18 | CASSHRGGYNEQFF
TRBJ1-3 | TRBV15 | CATSRDRRYLSGNTIYF
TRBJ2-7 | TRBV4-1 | CASSWPGQGSEQYF
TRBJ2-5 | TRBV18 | CASSPSLRETQYF
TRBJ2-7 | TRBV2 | CATQGKVAYEQYF
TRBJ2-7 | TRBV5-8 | CASSSRRTKTYEQYF
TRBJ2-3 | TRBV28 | CASSLRGQGTDTQYF
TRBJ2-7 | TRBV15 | CATSSRGEGVDEQYF
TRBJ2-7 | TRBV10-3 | CAISESRLARQSYEQYF
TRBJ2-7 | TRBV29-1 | CSVGQPGTVYEQYF
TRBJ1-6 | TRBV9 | CASSPTTTPNSPLHF
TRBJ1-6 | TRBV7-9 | CASSSPTGNSPLHF
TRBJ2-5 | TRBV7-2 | CAGPTGTTEETQYF
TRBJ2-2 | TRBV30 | CAWTPGQGAPGELFF
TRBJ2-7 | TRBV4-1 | CASSQDEGGALYEQYF
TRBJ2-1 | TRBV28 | CASSLAQNEQFF
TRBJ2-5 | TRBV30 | CAWSRGLQETQYF
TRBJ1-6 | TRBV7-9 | CASSPPGAYSPLHF
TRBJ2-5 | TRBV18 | CASSRAQETQYF
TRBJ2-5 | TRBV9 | CASSVGVSEDQYF
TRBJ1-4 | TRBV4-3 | CASSQDVAGVSKYEKLFF
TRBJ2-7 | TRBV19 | CASSRGSSYEQYF
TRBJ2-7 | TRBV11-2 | CASSLDFGYEQYF
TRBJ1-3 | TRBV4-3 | CASSQDREGVSGNTIYF
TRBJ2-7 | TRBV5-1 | CASSAGPGTASYEQYF
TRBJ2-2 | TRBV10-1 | CASRQWLAGGANTGELFF
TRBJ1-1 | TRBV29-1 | CSVARGTEAFF
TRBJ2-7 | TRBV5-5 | CASSLSQREKYF
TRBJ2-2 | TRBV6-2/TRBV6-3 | CASSYSTAGGGGELFF
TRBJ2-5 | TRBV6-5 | CASSLSGRSGETQYF
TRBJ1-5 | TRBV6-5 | CASSPNSNQPQHF
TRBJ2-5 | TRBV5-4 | CASSFAGGNLGETQYF
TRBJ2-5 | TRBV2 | CASRKDRVLETQYF
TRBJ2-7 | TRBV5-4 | CASSSPGGSYEQYF
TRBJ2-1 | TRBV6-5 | CASEMGRQWGEQFF
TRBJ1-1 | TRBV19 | CASNDKNTEAFF
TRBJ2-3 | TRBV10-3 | CATSRGGATDTQYF
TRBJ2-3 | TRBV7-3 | CASSFPAGGSGYSTDTQYF
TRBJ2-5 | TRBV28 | CASSLASGGPSAQYF
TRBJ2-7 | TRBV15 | CATSAGGTFEQYF
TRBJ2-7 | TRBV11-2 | CASSLQGRLDEQYF
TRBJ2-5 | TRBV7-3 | CASSSRGGETQYF
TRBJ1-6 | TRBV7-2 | CASSAAGLLNSPLHF
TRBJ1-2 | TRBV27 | CASSFLRTGAPGDYGYTF
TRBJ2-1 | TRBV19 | CASSAGTSVRVYNEQFF
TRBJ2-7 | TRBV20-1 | CSASGLAKEQYF
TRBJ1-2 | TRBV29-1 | CSVATGYGGYTF
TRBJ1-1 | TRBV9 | CASSQGADTEAFF